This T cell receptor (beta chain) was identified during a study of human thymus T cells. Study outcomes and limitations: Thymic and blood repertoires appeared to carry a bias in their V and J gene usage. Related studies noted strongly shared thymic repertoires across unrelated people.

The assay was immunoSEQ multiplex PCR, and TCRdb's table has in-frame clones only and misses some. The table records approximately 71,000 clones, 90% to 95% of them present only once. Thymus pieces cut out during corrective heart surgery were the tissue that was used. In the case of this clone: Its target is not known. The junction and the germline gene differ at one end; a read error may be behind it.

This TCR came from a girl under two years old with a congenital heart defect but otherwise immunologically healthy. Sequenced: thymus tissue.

The CDR3 DNA reads TGCAGCGTTGAGTGGGCCTATCGACTCTTC. Translating gives CSVEWAYRLF. This rearrangement joins TRBV29-1 to TRBJ2-1; no clear D gene. This CDR3 is built from 10 residues. The germline CDR1 and CDR2 sequences are SQVTM and ANQGSEA.